These 27 T cell receptor beta chains originate from one sample sequenced in a study of shared clonotypes between healthy human individuals. Assay used: immunoSEQ multiplex PCR; TCRdb lists only in-frame clones, some missing. The sample carries about 700,000 clones, roughly nine tenths recorded once. The naive CD8 fraction comprised CD45RO-negative cells positively selected for CCR7 and excluded terminally differentiated effector memory CD45RA+ cells. Sequencing was carried out using naive CD8+ T cells sorted from blood. The receptors originated from a man aged 25 to 45 in good health.

V gene TRBV19 combines with J gene TRBJ1-2; maybe TRBD1 (6 bases). Germline V gene sequence: CDR1 LNHDA, CDR2 SQIVND (reference sequence). This CDR3 has 14 residues. The V end was cut by 6 bases, the J end by 3 bases, with 14 bases between. The CDR3 loop reads CASSLPGVDYGYTF. DNA for the CDR3: TGTGCCAGTAGCCTTCCAGGGGTAGACTATGGCTACACCTTC.

This sequence joins TRBV19 and TRBJ2-5, with 8 bases lining up with TRBD2. Germline loops: CDR1 LNHDA, CDR2 SQIVND (reference sequence). The J segment lost 6 bases and the V segment lost 2 bases, leaving 5 bases of the junction unmatched. The CDR3 has 14 residues. The CDR3 reads CASSIPGLDQTQYF. The CDR3 bases are TGTGCCAGTAGTATACCGGGACTAGATCAGACCCAGTACTTC.

The chain carries TRBV27 and TRBJ2-5; D uncertain. V was cut by 5 bases and J by 0 bases, with 10 bases left in between. The germline gives CDR1 MNHEY, CDR2 SMNVEV (reference sequence). CDR3 length: 14 amino acids. The CDR3 reads CASSARRNQETQYF. The CDR3 DNA reads TGTGCCAGCAGTGCCCGACGGAACCAAGAGACCCAGTACTTC.

The chain combines TRBV27 with TRBJ2-1; 12 nucleotides agree with TRBD1. The CDR3 runs 20 residues. Germline trimming cut 2 bases from V and 3 bases from J; bases unmatched to any gene: 14. Germline CDR1 MNHEY, CDR2 SMNVEV (reference sequence). The CDR3 sequence: CASSLKGTTGQGAFYNEQFF. The CDR3 bases are TGTGCCAGCAGTTTAAAAGGGACGACGGGACAGGGGGCTTTCTACAATGAGCAGTTCTTC.

The chain combines TRBV27 with TRBJ2-7, with TRBD1 identical over 10 bases. Germline values: CDR1 MNHEY, CDR2 SMNVEV (reference sequence). V gave up 8 bases and J gave up 4 bases; unmatched junction bases: 8. The CDR3 consists of 14 residues. The CDR3 sequence: CASASWDRGYEQYF. Here the CDR3 DNA reads TGTGCCAGCGCAAGTTGGGACAGGGGTTACGAGCAGTACTTC.

This chain links TRBV30 with TRBJ2-5, with 10 bases identical to TRBD2. The V and J ends lost 3 bases and 7 bases, in that order; junction bases with no gene match: 20. CDR1 and CDR2 from the germline V gene are GTSNPN and SVGIG (reference sequence). The CDR3 spans 18 residues. The CDR3 region has the DNA TGTGCCTGGAGCCGACAAAACAATCAAGCGGGAGGGCCGGGGACCCAGTACTTC. Translation: CAWSRQNNQAGGPGTQYF. Looking up the rest from reference TRBV30 and TRBJ2-5 gives the full variable domain: SQTIHQWPATLVQPVGSPLSLECTVEGTSNPNLYWYRQAAGRGLQLLFYSVGIGQISSEVPQNLSASRPQDRQFILSSKKLLLSDSGFYLCAWSRQNNQAGGPGTQYFGPGTRLLVL.

This chain connects TRBV7-9 to TRBJ1-2; 8 bases match TRBD1. Germline trimming cut 5 bases from V and 4 bases from J; bases unmatched to any gene: 9. CDR1 is SEHNR, CDR2 FQNEAQ, per germline (reference sequence). The CDR3 extends over 15 amino acids. This CDR3 reads CASSPLTGAAYGYTF. In DNA form, the CDR3 reads TGTGCCAGCAGCCCTTTGACAGGGGCAGCCTATGGCTACACCTTC. Full variable domain (missing parts from reference TRBV7-9 and TRBJ1-2): DTGVSQNPRHKITKRGQNVTFRCDPISEHNRLYWYRQTLGQGPEFLTYFQNEAQLEKSRLLSDRFSAERPKGSFSTLEIQRTEQGDSAMYLCASSPLTGAAYGYTFGSGTRLTVV.

V gene TRBV7-8 combines with J gene TRBJ2-7; 10 bases are shared with TRBD1. CDR1 and CDR2 from the germline V gene are SGHVS and FQNEAQ. V was clipped by 5 bases and J by 5 bases; unmatched bases: 15. The CDR3 has 17 amino acids. The CDR3 protein is CASSPSGAGTGVNEQYF. The CDR3 DNA reads as TGTGCCAGCAGCCCAAGTGGTGCCGGGACAGGGGTTAACGAGCAGTACTTC.

Here the CDR3 reads CASRAGGLGEKLFF. The CDR3 bases are TGTGCCAGCAGAGCCGGGGGACTCGGTGAAAAACTGTTTTTT. The chain combines TRBV28 with TRBJ1-4; the D gene is possibly TRBD1 (5 bases). The CDR3 is made up of 14 amino acids. Germline V gives CDR1 MDHEN, CDR2 SYDVKM. V was pared by 6 bases and J by 7 bases, with 15 bases between.

This chain joins TRBV11-2 and TRBJ2-3; weak D call: TRBD2 (7 bases). The CDR3 covers 15 residues. V lost 5 bases and J 4 bases, leaving 16 bases between the germline ends. The germline V gene has CDR1 SGHAT and CDR2 FQNNGV. The CDR3 bases are TGTGCCAGCAGCACATGGGGGAGGGGGTCAGATACGCAGTATTTT. Its translation is CASSTWGRGSDTQYF.

The V and J genes are TRBV6-5 and TRBJ1-1; possibly TRBD1 for D (5 bases). Per germline, CDR1 MNHEY and CDR2 SVGAGI. V lost 2 bases and J lost 4, with 8 bases in between. CDR3 length: 13 amino acids. CDR3 in amino acids: CASSYGTPTEAFF. CDR3 sequence (DNA): TGTGCCAGCAGTTACGGGACTCCCACTGAAGCTTTCTTT.

The rearrangement joins TRBV7-6 to TRBJ2-7; no firm D call. Trimming left V 4 bases short and J 0 bases short, with 10 bases between. CDR3 size: 14 residues. CDR1 is SGHVS, CDR2 FNYEAQ, per germline. The chain's CDR3 is CASSSTPSSYEQYF. The CDR3 DNA reads as TGTGCCAGCAGCTCGACACCGAGCTCCTACGAGCAGTACTTC.

The V call is TRBV6-1, the J call TRBJ2-2, with 7 bases identical to TRBD1. Germline loops: CDR1 MNHNS, CDR2 SASEGT. V shed 4 bases and J 6 bases; nucleotides not matched to a gene: 5. The CDR3 runs 14 residues. CDR3 protein: CASSVPTGAGELFF. For the CDR3, the DNA is TGTGCCAGCAGTGTCCCCACAGGGGCCGGGGAGCTGTTTTTT.

This chain links TRBV27 with TRBJ2-7; TRBD2 matches at 7 bases. J gave up 0 bases and V 3 bases, and 8 bases lay outside the gene matches. This CDR3 contains 16 residues. Germline V gives CDR1 MNHEY, CDR2 SMNVEV (reference sequence). CDR3: CASSLSLAVASYEQYF. The CDR3 nucleotides are TGTGCCAGCAGTTTGTCCCTAGCGGTAGCCTCCTACGAGCAGTACTTC.

The chain combines TRBV6-1 with TRBJ1-4; the D is unclear. With 6 bases removed from V and 0 bases from J, the gap between germline ends came to 11 bases. The CDR3 contains 15 residues. Germline CDR1 MNHNS, CDR2 SASEGT. CDR3 sequence reads: CASSRLGTTNEKLFF. The CDR3 coding sequence is TGTGCCAGCAGCCGGTTGGGTACAACTAATGAAAAACTGTTTTTT.

V is TRBV19 and J is TRBJ1-4, with unresolved D. There are 16 residues in the CDR3. Germline V gives CDR1 LNHDA, CDR2 SQIVND (reference sequence). V was shortened by 1 base and J by 0 bases, with 9 bases between the two germline ends. The chain's CDR3 is CASSIGAGATNEKLFF. In DNA form, the CDR3 reads TGTGCCAGTAGTATAGGGGCAGGAGCAACTAATGAAAAACTGTTTTTT.

This chain links TRBV28 with TRBJ1-5; D is ambiguous. The ends were cut back, 6 bases at V and 4 bases at J, with 16 bases in the middle. This CDR3 is built from 15 residues. The germline CDR1 and CDR2 sequences are MDHEN and SYDVKM. Here the CDR3 reads CASRPAAFRNQPQHF. DNA of the CDR3: TGTGCCAGCAGACCAGCGGCTTTTCGGAATCAGCCCCAGCATTTT.

V is TRBV28 and J is TRBJ1-2, with TRBD1 identical over 9 bases. Unmatched junction bases numbered 10, after V lost 3 bases and J lost 5 bases. This CDR3 spans 16 amino acids. CDR1 is MDHEN, CDR2 SYDVKM, per germline. The CDR3 sequence is CASSLLVGQGSYGYTF. The CDR3 coding sequence is TGTGCCAGCAGTTTGTTAGTAGGACAGGGGTCTTATGGCTACACCTTC.

The chain has TRBV4-2 and TRBJ2-3; a possible D gene is TRBD2 (6 bases). The CDR3 has 15 residues. V was clipped by 0 bases and J by 6 bases, with 13 bases between them. In germline, CDR1 is LGHNA, CDR2 YNFKEQ. For the CDR3, the DNA is TGTGCCAGCAGCCAAGATAGTCTCCTAGCGGATACGCAGTATTTT. Residues: CASSQDSLLADTQYF.

The chain is built from TRBV7-9 and TRBJ2-7; 8 positions agree with TRBD1. Germline V lookup: CDR1 SEHNR, CDR2 FQNEAQ (reference sequence). Trimming cost V 5 bases and J 6 bases; bases outside gene matches: 9. The CDR3 contains 14 residues. CDR3 loop: CASSPSDRGFEQYF. The DNA for the CDR3 is TGTGCCAGCAGCCCCTCAGACAGGGGCTTCGAGCAGTACTTC.

The chain has TRBV7-8 and TRBJ2-7; 10 bases map to TRBD2. V was clipped by 5 bases and J by 2 bases; unmatched bases: 3. Germline V lookup: CDR1 SGHVS, CDR2 FQNEAQ. The CDR3 has 14 residues. DNA of the CDR3: TGTGCCAGCAGCCGGACTAGCGGTACCTACGAGCAGTACTTC. Protein sequence: CASSRTSGTYEQYF. Drawing the rest from reference TRBV7-8 and TRBJ2-7, the complete variable domain is GAGVSQSPRYKVAKRGQDVALRCDPISGHVSLFWYQQALGQGPEFLTYFQNEAQLDKSGLPSDRFFAERPEGSVSTLKIQRTQQEDSAVYLCASSRTSGTYEQYFGPGTRLTVT.

V gene TRBV5-1 combines with J gene TRBJ2-1; 11 bases align to TRBD2. The CDR3 loop spans 20 amino acids. From germline, CDR1 is SGHRS and CDR2 YFSETQ. The J segment lost 2 bases and the V segment lost 4 bases, leaving 17 bases of the junction unmatched. CDR3 loop: CASSTTSGSPFSTAYNEQFF. In DNA form, the CDR3 reads TGCGCCAGCAGCACTACTAGCGGGAGTCCTTTCTCGACCGCCTACAATGAGCAGTTCTTC. The full variable domain, with the rest looked up from reference TRBV5-1 and TRBJ2-1, is KAGVTQTPRYLIKTRGQQVTLSCSPISGHRSVSWYQQTPGQGLQFLFEYFSETQRNKGNFPGRFSGRQFSNSRSEMNVSTLELGDSALYLCASSTTSGSPFSTAYNEQFFGPGTRLTVL.

CDR3 bases: TGTGCCAGCAGTTTATTTGTCGCGGCGGGAGGGGCGAACACCGGGGAGCTGTTTTTT. It is translated as CASSLFVAAGGANTGELFF. The V gene is TRBV27, the J gene TRBJ2-2; 9 positions agree with TRBD2. The CDR3 covers 19 residues. Looked up from germline, CDR1 is MNHEY and CDR2 is SMNVEV (reference sequence). V lost 1 base to trimming and J lost 0 bases; unmatched junction nucleotides: 9.

The chain carries TRBV11-2 and TRBJ1-2, with D perhaps TRBD1 (6 bases). This CDR3 has 17 amino acids. The germline V gene has CDR1 SGHAT and CDR2 FQNNGV. The V end lost 3 bases, the J end lost 1 base, and 18 bases lay between the germline ends. The CDR3 loop reads CASSFLSGQLRNYGYTF. The CDR3 DNA reads as TGTGCCAGCAGCTTCCTCTCTGGACAGCTCCGTAACTATGGCTACACCTTC.

V is TRBV9 and J is TRBJ2-1; no clear D gene. The CDR3 has 15 amino acids. Between the trimmed V and J ends, which lost 3 bases and 0 bases, there was a span of 10 bases. Germline V CDR1 and CDR2: SGDLS, YYNGEE. The CDR3 loop reads CASSATTSSYNEQFF. The CDR3 DNA reads as TGTGCCAGCAGCGCAACGACGAGCTCCTACAATGAGCAGTTCTTC.

The rearrangement joins TRBV19 to TRBJ1-2; D ambiguous. V lost 3 bases and J lost 12, with 20 bases in between. Germline V gene lookup returns CDR1 LNHDA and CDR2 SQIVND (reference sequence). There are 14 residues in the CDR3. In DNA, the CDR3 is TGTGCCAGTAGTATCTCGGGTCAGAGCCCGTCGCACACCTTC. It encodes CASSISGQSPSHTF.

The CDR3 loop reads CASRDGAYEQYF. The CDR3 DNA is TGCGCCAGCCGGGACGGAGCCTACGAGCAGTACTTC. The gene calls are TRBV5-1 and TRBJ2-7; D could derive from TRBD1 or TRBD2 (5 bases each). The V and J ends lost 7 bases and 2 bases respectively, with 10 bases between them. CDR3 size: 12 residues. Germline-derived CDR1 and CDR2 are SGHRS and YFSETQ.